This T cell receptor (beta chain) was captured by sequencing in a study of blood T cell repertoires in COVID-19. The wider study: Both acute and convalescent COVID-19 samples were obtained from the United States, Italy and Spain.

The CDR3 covers 12 residues. Germline V gene data show CDR1 as SNHLY and CDR2 as FYNNEI. The ends lost 5 bases at V and 16 bases at J; junction bases unmatched: 9. The assay was immunoSEQ multiplex PCR, and TCRdb's table has in-frame clones only and misses some. The sample shows roughly 100,000 clones, around 81% of them seen only once. The chain couples TRBV2 to TRBJ1-5, with 9 bases matching TRBD1. This clonotype was obtained from an older woman with acute or convalescent COVID-19. The material sequenced was peripheral blood. The CDR3 reads CASSNFRDRVHF. As DNA, the CDR3 is TGTGCCAGCAGTAATTTCCGGGACAGGGTTCATTTT.